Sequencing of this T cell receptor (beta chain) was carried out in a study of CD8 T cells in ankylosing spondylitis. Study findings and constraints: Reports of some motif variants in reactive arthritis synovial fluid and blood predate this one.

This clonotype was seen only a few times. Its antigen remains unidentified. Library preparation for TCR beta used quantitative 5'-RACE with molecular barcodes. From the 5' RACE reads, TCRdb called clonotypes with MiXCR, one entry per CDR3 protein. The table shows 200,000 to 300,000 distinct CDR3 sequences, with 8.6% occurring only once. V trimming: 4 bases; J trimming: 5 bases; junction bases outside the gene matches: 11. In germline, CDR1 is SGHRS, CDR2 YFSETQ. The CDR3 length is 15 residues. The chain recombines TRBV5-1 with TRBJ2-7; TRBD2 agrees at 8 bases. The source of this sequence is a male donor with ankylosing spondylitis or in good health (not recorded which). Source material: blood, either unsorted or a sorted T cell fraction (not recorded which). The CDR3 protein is CASSLQPGGQDEQYF. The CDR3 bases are TGCGCCAGCAGCCTCCAACCGGGAGGGCAAGACGAGCAGTACTTC.